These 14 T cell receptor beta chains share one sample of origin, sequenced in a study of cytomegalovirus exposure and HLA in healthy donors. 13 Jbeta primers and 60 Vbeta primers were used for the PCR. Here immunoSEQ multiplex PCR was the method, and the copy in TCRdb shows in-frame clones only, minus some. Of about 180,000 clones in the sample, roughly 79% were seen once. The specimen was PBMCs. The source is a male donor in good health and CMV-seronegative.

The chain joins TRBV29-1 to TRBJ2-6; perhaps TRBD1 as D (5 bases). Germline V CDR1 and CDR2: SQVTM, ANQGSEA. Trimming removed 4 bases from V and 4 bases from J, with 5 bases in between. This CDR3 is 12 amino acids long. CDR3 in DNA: TGCAGCGTTGCAGGGGGGGCCAACGTCCTGACTTTC. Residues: CSVAGGANVLTF.

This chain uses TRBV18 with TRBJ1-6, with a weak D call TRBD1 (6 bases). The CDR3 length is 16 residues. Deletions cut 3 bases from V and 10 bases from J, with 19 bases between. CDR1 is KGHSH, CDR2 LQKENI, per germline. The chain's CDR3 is CASSPGTQYGLSPLHF. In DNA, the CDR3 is TGTGCCAGCTCACCGGGGACACAGTATGGGTTATCACCCCTCCACTTT.

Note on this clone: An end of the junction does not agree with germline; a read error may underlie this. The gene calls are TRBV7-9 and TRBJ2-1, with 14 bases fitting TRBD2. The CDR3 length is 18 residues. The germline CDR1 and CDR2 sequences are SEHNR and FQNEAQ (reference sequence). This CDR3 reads CSSISGLAGAPTYNEQFF. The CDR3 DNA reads TGTTCCAGCATCTCGGGACTAGCGGGGGCCCCTACCTACAATGAGCAGTTCTTC.

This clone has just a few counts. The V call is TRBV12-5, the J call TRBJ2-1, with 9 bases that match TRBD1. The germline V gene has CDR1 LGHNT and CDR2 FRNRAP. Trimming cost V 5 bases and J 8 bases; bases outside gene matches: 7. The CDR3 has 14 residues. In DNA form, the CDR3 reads TGTGCTAGTGGTCCCGGGACAGGGAGGCATGAGCAGTTCTTC. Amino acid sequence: CASGPGTGRHEQFF.

CDR3 DNA sequence: TGTGCCAGCAGCCCTTCGCGGGAGAACGCCTACGAGCAGTACTTC. It translates to CASSPSRENAYEQYF. The chain carries TRBV11-3 and TRBJ2-7; TRBD2 matches at 7 bases. Germline CDR1 is SGHNT and CDR2 is YENEEA. CDR3 length: 15 residues. Unmatched junction bases numbered 9, after V lost 5 bases and J lost 2 bases.

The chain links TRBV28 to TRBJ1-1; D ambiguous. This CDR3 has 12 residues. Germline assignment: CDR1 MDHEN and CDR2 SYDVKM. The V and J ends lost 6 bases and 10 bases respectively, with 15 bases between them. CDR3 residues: CASSLSRRGAFF. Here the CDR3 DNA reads TGTGCCAGCAGCTTGAGCAGACGAGGAGCTTTCTTT.

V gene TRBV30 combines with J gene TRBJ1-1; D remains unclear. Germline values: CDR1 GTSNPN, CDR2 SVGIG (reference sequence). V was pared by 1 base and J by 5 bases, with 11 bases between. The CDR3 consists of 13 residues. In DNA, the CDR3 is TGTGCCTGGAGTGCAGGAAAAATGACTGAAGCTTTCTTT. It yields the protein CAWSAGKMTEAFF.

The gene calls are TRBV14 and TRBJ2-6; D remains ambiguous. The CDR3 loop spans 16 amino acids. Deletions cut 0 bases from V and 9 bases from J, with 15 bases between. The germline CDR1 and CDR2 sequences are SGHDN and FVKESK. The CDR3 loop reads CASSQDIWSDDNVLTF. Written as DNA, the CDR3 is TGTGCCAGCAGCCAAGATATTTGGTCAGATGACAACGTCCTGACTTTC.

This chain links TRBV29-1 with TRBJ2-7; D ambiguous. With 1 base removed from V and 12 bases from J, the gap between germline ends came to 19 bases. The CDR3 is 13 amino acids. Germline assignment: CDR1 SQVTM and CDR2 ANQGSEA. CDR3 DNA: TGCAGCGTTGAAGCTCCCCCCCCATCCACTCGGTACTTC. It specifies CSVEAPPPSTRYF.

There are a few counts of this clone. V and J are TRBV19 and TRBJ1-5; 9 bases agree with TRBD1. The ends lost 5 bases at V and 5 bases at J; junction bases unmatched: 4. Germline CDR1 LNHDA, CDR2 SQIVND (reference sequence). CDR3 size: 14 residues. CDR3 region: CASSSGTGHQPQHF. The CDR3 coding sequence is TGTGCCAGTAGTTCCGGGACAGGGCATCAGCCCCAGCATTTT.

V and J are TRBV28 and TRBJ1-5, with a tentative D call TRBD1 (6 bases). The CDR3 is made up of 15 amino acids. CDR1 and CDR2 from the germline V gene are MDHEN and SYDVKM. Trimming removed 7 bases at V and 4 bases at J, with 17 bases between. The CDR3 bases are TGTGCCAGCAAACTTGGGGGGAGGGGGAATCAGCCCCAGCATTTT. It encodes CASKLGGRGNQPQHF. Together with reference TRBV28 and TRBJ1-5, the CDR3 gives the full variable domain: DVKVTQSSRYLVKRTGEKVFLECVQDMDHENMFWYRQDPGLGLRLIYFSYDVKMKEKGDIPEGYSVSREKKERFSLILESASTNQTSMYLCASKLGGRGNQPQHFGDGTRLSIL.

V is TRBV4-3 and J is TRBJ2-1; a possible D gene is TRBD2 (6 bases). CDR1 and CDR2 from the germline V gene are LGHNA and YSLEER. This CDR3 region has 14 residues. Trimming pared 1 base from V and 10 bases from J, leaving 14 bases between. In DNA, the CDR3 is TGCGCCAGCAGCCAAGGCAGGACTATTCAAGAGCAGTTCTTC. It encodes CASSQGRTIQEQFF.

The CDR3 is CASGQGRSYEQYF. The CDR3 DNA is TGTGCGTCAGGACAGGGCCGATCCTACGAGCAGTACTTC. The gene calls are TRBV25-1 and TRBJ2-7; 8 positions match TRBD1. This CDR3 comprises 13 residues. Germline V gene data show CDR1 as MGHDK and CDR2 as SYGVNS.

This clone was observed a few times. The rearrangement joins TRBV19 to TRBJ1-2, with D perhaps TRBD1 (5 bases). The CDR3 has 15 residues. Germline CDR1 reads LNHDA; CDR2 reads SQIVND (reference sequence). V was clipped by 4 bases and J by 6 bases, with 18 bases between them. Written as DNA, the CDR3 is TGTGCCAGTAGTACGGGCGGAGCAGGGAAGAATGGCTACACCTTC. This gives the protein CASSTGGAGKNGYTF.